This T cell receptor (beta chain) was recovered during a study of response to subunit inactivated influenza vaccine. The study's findings and limits: It was the authors' suggestion that each seasonal influenza vaccination recruits few new T cells.

About this clonotype: Its specificity is not known.

The CDR3 covers 16 residues. V was shortened by 0 bases and J by 5 bases, with 15 bases between the two germline ends. Per germline, CDR1 SGHDN and CDR2 FVKESK. TCRdb itself ran the RT-PCR reads through MiXCR, one entry per CDR3 protein. The data contain around 540,000 distinct CDR3 sequences, roughly 10% of them singletons. The sequencing used PBMCs from blood, collected on the day of vaccination. This chain connects TRBV14 to TRBJ2-3; the D is unclear. The origin of this receptor is a man over 45 who received an inactivated influenza vaccine. The DNA of the CDR3 is TGTGCCAGCAGCCAAGATCGCACTCCCGCTGGAGATACGCAGTATTTT. It translates to CASSQDRTPAGDTQYF.